This T cell receptor (beta chain) is from a study of glioma-infiltrating T cells. This clonotype came up many times. TCR alpha and beta CDR3 regions were amplified from RNA using iRepertoire nested multiplex PCR. Input was roughly 85-450 ng of tissue mRNA or PBMC total RNA. TCRdb itself ran the multiplex PCR reads through MiXCR, one entry per CDR3 protein. Altogether fewer than 250,000 distinct CDR3 sequences are present, 32% being singletons, with the ten largest covering roughly a fifth. Germline V gene data show CDR1 as MNHNS and CDR2 as SASEGT. Trimming at V came to 4 bases and at J to 7 bases, leaving 5 bases not matched to a gene. The CDR3 spans 14 residues.

The sequenced sample consisted of glioma tissue, nonneoplastic brain tissue, or PBMCs (not recorded which). The J gene is TRBJ1-5, the V gene TRBV6-1; 9 bases are shared with TRBD1. This TCR was sampled from a human donor with low-grade glioma or glioblastoma, undergoing nonglioma brain surgery, or in good health (not recorded which). The CDR3 DNA reads as TGTGCCAGCAGTGGGGGACAGGGAGAACAGCCCCAGCATTTT. It encodes CASSGGQGEQPQHF.